What follows are 31 T cell receptor beta chains derived from one specimen sequenced in a study of TIL therapy for anti-PD-1-resistant metastatic lung cancer. The immunoSEQ assay was v3. Measured with immunoSEQ multiplex PCR; TCRdb has only the in-frame clones, and not every one. The table has about 59,000 clones, around 70% seen once. Time point: pre-treatment sample, taken before nivolumab and TIL therapy. The sample in question was blood, obtained at baseline. The receptors were gathered from a person between 25 and 79 years old with non-small cell lung cancer.

J is TRBJ1-3 and V is TRBV30; D uncertain. V was pared by 5 bases and J by 0 bases, with 14 bases between. Germline V lookup: CDR1 GTSNPN, CDR2 SVGIG (reference sequence). This CDR3 region has 15 residues. The CDR3 loop reads CAWQSGGHSGNTIYF. The DNA of the CDR3 is TGTGCCTGGCAATCAGGTGGCCACTCTGGAAACACCATATATTTT. Full variable domain (remainder filled in from reference TRBV30 and TRBJ1-3): SQTIHQWPATLVQPVGSPLSLECTVEGTSNPNLYWYRQAAGRGLQLLFYSVGIGQISSEVPQNLSASRPQDRQFILSSKKLLLSDSGFYLCAWQSGGHSGNTIYFGEGSWLTVV.

J is TRBJ2-7 and V is TRBV28; tentative D call: TRBD2 (7 bases). This CDR3 comprises 12 residues. Trimming cost V 5 bases and J 6 bases, with 11 bases left between them. CDR1 is MDHEN and CDR2 is SYDVKM in the germline V gene. The CDR3 region is CASSEGGGEQYF. CDR3 sequence (DNA): TGTGCCAGCAGTGAAGGGGGGGGCGAGCAGTACTTC.

The chain recombines TRBV5-4 with TRBJ2-7; unclear D gene. The CDR3 loop spans 13 amino acids. In germline, CDR1 is SGHNT, CDR2 YYREEE (reference sequence). Trimming left V 4 bases short and J 2 bases short, with 10 bases between. This CDR3 is CASSQDMAYEQYF. The CDR3 DNA follows: TGTGCCAGCAGCCAAGACATGGCCTACGAGCAGTACTTC.

The gene calls are TRBV18 and TRBJ2-1; D uncertain. The CDR3 sequence is 12 residues long. Per germline, CDR1 KGHSH and CDR2 LQKENI. V dropped 6 bases and J dropped 5 bases, with 8 bases sitting between them. CDR3 region: CASSLRDNEQFF. Written as DNA, the CDR3 is TGTGCCAGCTCCCTACGGGACAATGAGCAGTTCTTC.

V gene TRBV11-2 combines with J gene TRBJ2-5, with a possible D match to TRBD2 (5 bases). Germline V CDR1 and CDR2: SGHAT, FQNNGV. V was clipped by 3 bases and J by 5 bases, with 10 bases between them. CDR3 length equals 13 residues. In nucleotides, the CDR3 is TGTGCCAGCAGCTTTGAGGGAGTGGAGACCCAGTACTTC. Its protein product is CASSFEGVETQYF.

The CDR3 region is CASSQLAGGTYEQYF. CDR3 DNA: TGTGCCAGCAGTCAACTAGCGGGAGGGACCTACGAGCAGTACTTC. V and J are TRBV5-6 and TRBJ2-7; 13 positions match TRBD2. V lost 5 bases to trimming and J lost 2 bases; unmatched junction nucleotides: 4. CDR3 size: 15 residues. Germline V gene lookup returns CDR1 SGHDT and CDR2 YYEEEE.

The chain employs TRBV29-1 and TRBJ1-1; D is undetermined. In germline, CDR1 is SQVTM, CDR2 ANQGSEA. The germline V and J ends were trimmed by 7 bases and 4 bases, with 19 bases remaining between them. The CDR3 sequence is 14 residues long. The CDR3 DNA reads TGCAGCGCCGAGGGCTCCAGTTGGTTCACTGAAGCTTTCTTT. Its translation: CSAEGSSWFTEAFF.

The rearrangement joins TRBV18 to TRBJ1-5; 8 positions agree with TRBD1. The CDR3 contains 15 residues. Germline assignment: CDR1 KGHSH and CDR2 LQKENI. The J segment lost 6 bases and the V segment lost 4 bases, leaving 8 bases of the junction unmatched. The CDR3 sequence: CASSLNDRGSQPQHF. The CDR3 coding sequence is TGTGCCAGCTCACTAAACGACAGGGGAAGTCAGCCCCAGCATTTT.

A few counts support this clone. The chain has TRBV5-5 and TRBJ1-2; D remains ambiguous. CDR3 length equals 14 residues. The V end lost 4 bases, the J end lost 1 base, and 11 bases lay between the germline ends. Germline values: CDR1 SGHKS, CDR2 YYEKEE (reference sequence). CDR3 loop: CASSDRWVNYGYTF. CDR3 nucleotide sequence: TGTGCCAGCAGCGACCGATGGGTTAACTATGGCTACACCTTC.

This chain links TRBV5-1 with TRBJ1-5, with unresolved D. V was cut by 4 bases and J by 5 bases, with 16 bases left in between. This CDR3 region has 15 residues. Germline V gene data show CDR1 as SGHRS and CDR2 as YFSETQ. DNA for the CDR3: TGCGCCAGCAGCCCGGGAGTGGGTAAACATCAGCCCCAGCATTTT. It is translated as CASSPGVGKHQPQHF.

The chain couples TRBV19 to TRBJ1-1; D unresolved. CDR3 length: 13 residues. V shed 7 bases and J shed 1 base, with 10 bases lying between them. Germline CDR1 reads LNHDA; CDR2 reads SQIVND (reference sequence). In DNA form, the CDR3 reads TGTGCCAGTAACGACCGGGGGAACACTGAAGCTTTCTTT. Translation: CASNDRGNTEAFF. Full variable domain (rest looked up from reference TRBV19 and TRBJ1-1): DGGITQSPKYLFRKEGQNVTLSCEQNLNHDAMYWYRQDPGQGLRLIYYSQIVNDFQKGDIAEGYSVSREKKESFPLTVTSAQKNPTAFYLCASNDRGNTEAFFGQGTRLTVV.

This clone appeared a single time. V is TRBV19 and J is TRBJ1-5; D is unclear. CDR1 and CDR2 (germline): LNHDA, SQIVND (reference sequence). CDR3 size: 15 residues. The V end was cut by 7 bases, the J end by 7 bases, with 20 bases between. The CDR3 loop is CASTMAPQRGQPQHF. The CDR3 DNA reads as TGTGCCAGTACCATGGCCCCACAGAGAGGCCAGCCCCAGCATTTT.

This clone has more than one count but fewer than ten. The V gene is TRBV5-1, the J gene TRBJ2-5; 8 bases line up with TRBD2. CDR3 size: 14 residues. V was pared by 7 bases and J by 5 bases, with 10 bases of the junction left unmatched. The germline V gene encodes CDR1 SGHRS and CDR2 YFSETQ. CDR3 sequence (DNA): TGCGCCAGCTATAGGACTAGCAATAGGGAGACCCAGTACTTC. Protein: CASYRTSNRETQYF. Combining the CDR3 with reference TRBV5-1 and TRBJ2-5 gives the whole variable domain KAGVTQTPRYLIKTRGQQVTLSCSPISGHRSVSWYQQTPGQGLQFLFEYFSETQRNKGNFPGRFSGRQFSNSRSEMNVSTLELGDSALYLCASYRTSNRETQYFGPGTRLLVL.

V and J are TRBV6-1 and TRBJ1-5, with D uncertain. The germline CDR1 and CDR2 sequences are MNHNS and SASEGT. V shed 7 bases and J shed 5 bases, with 12 bases lying between them. The CDR3 contains 13 residues. The chain's CDR3 is CASKYNNYQPQHF. CDR3 nucleotide sequence: TGTGCCAGCAAATACAACAACTATCAGCCCCAGCATTTT.

This chain joins TRBV2 and TRBJ1-3; the D gene is possibly TRBD1 (5 bases). V dropped 8 bases and J dropped 0 bases, with 20 bases sitting between them. The CDR3 covers 17 residues. CDR1 and CDR2 (germline): SNHLY, FYNNEI. The CDR3 DNA is TGTGCCAGCTGGGGGGATGGCAGACCTATCTCTGGAAACACCATATATTTT. This codes for CASWGDGRPISGNTIYF. Drawing the rest from reference TRBV2 and TRBJ1-3, the complete variable domain is EPEVTQTPSHQVTQMGQEVILRCVPISNHLYFYWYRQILGQKVEFLVSFYNNEISEKSEIFDDQFSVERPDGSNFTLKIRSTKLEDSAMYFCASWGDGRPISGNTIYFGEGSWLTVV.

The chain carries TRBV7-2 and TRBJ1-4; D gene ambiguous. Germline V lookup: CDR1 SGHTA, CDR2 FQGNSA. Trimming removed 2 bases at V and 7 bases at J, with 14 bases between. This CDR3 spans 15 amino acids. The chain's CDR3 is CASSLMGSGREKLFF. The DNA of the CDR3 is TGTGCCAGCAGCTTAATGGGGAGCGGGCGTGAAAAACTGTTTTTT.

The chain recombines TRBV28 with TRBJ2-7; 8 bases are shared with TRBD1. With V trimmed by 1 base and J by 3 bases, 5 bases remained unmatched. CDR1 is MDHEN, CDR2 SYDVKM, per germline. This CDR3 has 15 amino acids. The CDR3 DNA follows: TGTGCCAGCAGTTTATCCGGGACAGGTAACTACGAGCAGTACTTC. Its translation: CASSLSGTGNYEQYF.

The V gene is TRBV5-4, the J gene TRBJ2-7; 7 bases map to TRBD1. The junction had 10 bases not matched to a gene; V was cut back by 5 bases and J by 2 bases. The CDR3 totals 15 residues. Germline CDR1 and CDR2: SGHNT and YYREEE (reference sequence). This CDR3 is CASRPDRAHPYEQYF. The CDR3 DNA reads as TGTGCCAGCAGACCCGACAGGGCCCATCCCTACGAGCAGTACTTC.

The rearrangement links TRBV27 to TRBJ1-4, with D maybe TRBD1 (6 bases). From germline, CDR1 is MNHEY and CDR2 SMNVEV (reference sequence). The CDR3 extends over 19 amino acids. The V gene lost 1 base and the J gene lost 2 bases, with 20 bases spanning the gap. The CDR3 region is CASSLLPGLRTATNEKLFF. CDR3 nucleotide sequence: TGTGCCAGCAGTTTATTGCCTGGCCTCCGGACAGCGACTAATGAAAAACTGTTTTTT.

The chain is built from TRBV28 and TRBJ1-2, with 11 bases identical to TRBD1. The CDR3 totals 15 residues. CDR1 is MDHEN and CDR2 is SYDVKM in the germline V gene. V lost 5 bases, J lost 3 bases, and 5 bases stayed unmatched. The CDR3 loop reads CASSQRDRGDYGYTF. DNA of the CDR3: TGTGCCAGCAGTCAGAGGGACAGGGGGGACTATGGCTACACCTTC.

The CDR3 spells CASSLDRNTGELFF. In nucleotides, the CDR3 is TGTGCCAGCAGTTTGGACAGGAACACCGGGGAGCTGTTTTTT. The V and J genes are TRBV6-5 and TRBJ2-2; perhaps TRBD1 as D (6 bases). The V end was cut by 4 bases, the J end by 1 base, with 7 bases between. The CDR3 runs 14 residues. Looked up from germline, CDR1 is MNHEY and CDR2 is SVGAGI.

The chain joins TRBV28 to TRBJ1-5; no definite D call. This CDR3 is built from 14 residues. V was clipped by 3 bases and J by 5 bases, with 11 bases between them. CDR1 and CDR2 (germline): MDHEN, SYDVKM. For the CDR3, the DNA is TGTGCCAGCAGTTTTGACAAAATGGATCAGCCCCAGCATTTT. The encoded protein is CASSFDKMDQPQHF.

This clone was recorded a few times. V gene TRBV25-1 combines with J gene TRBJ1-6, with 10 bases lining up with TRBD1. Trimming removed 10 bases from V and 3 bases from J; junction bases left unmatched: 9. The germline V gene has CDR1 MGHDK and CDR2 SYGVNS. CDR3 size: 16 residues. The CDR3 region is CANSLTGGYYNSPLHF. The DNA for the CDR3 is TGTGCCAACTCGCTGACAGGGGGCTACTATAATTCACCCCTCCACTTT. Supplemented by reference TRBV25-1 and TRBJ1-6, the full variable domain reads EADIYQTPRYLVIGTGKKITLECSQTMGHDKMYWYQQDPGMELHLIHYSYGVNSTEKGDLSSESTVSRIRTEHFPLTLESARPSHTSQYLCANSLTGGYYNSPLHFGNGTRLTVT.

The rearrangement links TRBV7-2 to TRBJ2-1, with TRBD2 matching 10 bases. The trim removed 3 bases at V and 3 bases at J, leaving 5 bases unmatched. Germline CDR1 is SGHTA and CDR2 is FQGNSA. This CDR3 contains 16 residues. The CDR3, as DNA: TGTGCCAGCAGCTTGAGCGGGAGGGTGGGCTACAATGAGCAGTTCTTC. Its protein is CASSLSGRVGYNEQFF.

This rearrangement joins TRBV2 to TRBJ1-6, with D possibly matching TRBD1 (6 bases). Germline V CDR1 and CDR2: SNHLY, FYNNEI. The CDR3 has 14 residues. Trimming took 6 bases from V and 0 from J, leaving 6 bases between them. CDR3 nucleotide sequence: TGTGCCAGCAGGGACAGCTCCTATAATTCACCCCTCCACTTT. Its protein product is CASRDSSYNSPLHF.

The chain employs TRBV7-9 and TRBJ1-5; 7 bases line up with TRBD1. After removal of 5 bases from V and 3 bases from J, the junction contained 4 bases not matched to a gene. Germline lookup yields CDR1 SEHNR and CDR2 FQNEAQ (reference sequence). The CDR3 has 14 residues. CDR3 residues: CASSPGTANQPQHF. In DNA form, the CDR3 reads TGTGCCAGCAGCCCGGGGACAGCCAATCAGCCCCAGCATTTT. Filled out from reference TRBV7-9 and TRBJ1-5, the complete variable domain reads DTGVSQNPRHKITKRGQNVTFRCDPISEHNRLYWYRQTLGQGPEFLTYFQNEAQLEKSRLLSDRFSAERPKGSFSTLEIQRTEQGDSAMYLCASSPGTANQPQHFGDGTRLSIL.

CDR3 DNA: TGTGCCAGCAGTGAATATAACGCCGGACAGGGGGCTGGCTACACCTTC. It codes for CASSEYNAGQGAGYTF. The chain combines TRBV25-1 with TRBJ1-2; 11 positions match TRBD1. CDR1 is MGHDK and CDR2 is SYGVNS in the germline V gene. V lost 0 bases to trimming and J lost 7 bases; unmatched junction nucleotides: 7. CDR3 size: 16 residues.

This clone was detected once. J is TRBJ2-7 and V is TRBV6-6, with 11 bases matching TRBD2. The CDR3 extends over 14 amino acids. V trimming: 7 bases; J trimming: 3 bases; junction bases outside the gene matches: 5. Germline assignment: CDR1 MNHNY and CDR2 SVGAGI (reference sequence). The CDR3 bases are TGTGCCAGCACGCCGGGACTAGCGGTCTACGAGCAGTACTTC. This sequence encodes CASTPGLAVYEQYF.

The gene calls are TRBV6-6 and TRBJ2-2; D is undetermined. V gave up 2 bases and J gave up 5 bases, with 12 bases separating them. CDR1 is MNHNY, CDR2 SVGAGI, per germline (reference sequence). This CDR3 contains 15 residues. CDR3 nucleotide sequence: TGTGCCAGCAGTTACACGACCGCCACGACCGGGGAGCTGTTTTTT. Its translation: CASSYTTATTGELFF.

The rearrangement joins TRBV10-3 to TRBJ2-3; D ambiguous. V shed 3 bases and J shed 8 bases, with 12 bases lying between them. CDR3 length: 13 residues. Germline CDR1 reads ENHRY; CDR2 reads SYGVKD. CDR3 sequence reads: CAISDDEVVTQYF. For the CDR3, the DNA is TGTGCCATCAGTGACGACGAAGTTGTTACGCAGTATTTT.

CDR3 in amino acids: CASSISAGGIETQYF. The DNA of the CDR3 is TGTGCCAGTAGTATATCAGCGGGAGGGATCGAGACCCAGTACTTC. The chain links TRBV19 to TRBJ2-5, with TRBD2 matching over 10 bases. J gave up 5 bases and V 2 bases, and 5 bases lay outside the gene matches. Germline V gene data show CDR1 as LNHDA and CDR2 as SQIVND (reference sequence). There are 15 residues in the CDR3.